The rows below give T cell receptor beta chains drawn from one sample of a study of T cells in Graves' hyperthyroidism and ophthalmopathy. One entry per CDR3 protein results from TCRdb running MiXCR on the multiplex PCR reads. Among nearly 750,000 distinct CDR3 sequences, around a third were seen once, and the ten largest hold more than 25%. The sequencing input was blood. These receptor sequences come from a woman aged 40 to 55 with Graves' hyperthyroidism. Each CDR3 is given with its conserved first and last residue. Each record gives: D gene, V gene, J gene, clone size, CDR3 protein, CDR3 DNA. The D gene is left open where the match is weak. The size of a clone is reported for some rows only, either as once, few or many, or as a class for expanded clones.

>TRBD1|TRBV10-3|TRBJ1-6|many
CAISDDRGPYNSPLHF
TGTGCCATCAGTGATGACAGGGGCCCCTATAATTCACCCCTCCACTTT
>NA|TRBV2|TRBJ1-3|NA
CASSGAGSRNTIYF
TGTGCCAGCAGTGGAGCAGGGTCTAGAAACACCATATATTTT
>NA|TRBV5-4|TRBJ2-5|few
CASSLTQGDGETQYF
TGTGCCAGCAGCTTGACTCAGGGTGACGGGGAGACCCAGTACTTC
>NA|TRBV20-1|TRBJ1-2|NA
CSATSRGNYGYTF
TGCAGTGCCACCTCGAGGGGCAACTATGGCTACACCTTC
>NA|TRBV19|TRBJ1-5|NA
CASSVINRENQPQHF
TGTGCCAGTAGCGTGATCAACAGGGAAAATCAGCCCCAGCATTTT
>NA|TRBV10-3|TRBJ1-2|many
CAISDYRVVYGYTF
TGTGCCATCAGTGATTACAGGGTTGTATATGGCTACACCTTC
>TRBD2|TRBV20-1|TRBJ2-5|NA
CSARLGLAGKETRYF
TGCAGTGCTAGATTGGGGCTAGCGGGGAAAGAGACCCGGTACTTC
>NA|TRBV19|TRBJ2-2|few
CASRSAFGTGELFF
TGTGCCAGTAGGTCAGCATTCGGGACCGGGGAGCTGTTTTTT
>NA|TRBV5-4|TRBJ2-7|once
CASRRSPGEQYF
TGTGCCAGCAGACGTAGCCCGGGCGAGCAGTACTTC
>NA|TRBV6-5|TRBJ1-2|NA
CASSRGDTIYGYTF
TGTGCCAGCAGCAGAGGAGACACCATCTATGGCTACACCTTC
>NA|TRBV4-1|TRBJ1-6|few
CASSQEGFSPSSPLHF
TGCGCCAGCAGCCAAGAAGGTTTCTCCCCTTCTTCACCCCTCCACTTT
>TRBD1|TRBV7-9|TRBJ2-7|NA
CASSQGQGPEQYF
TGTGCCAGCAGCCAGGGACAGGGGCCCGAGCAGTACTTC
>TRBD2|TRBV7-9|TRBJ2-2|NA
CASSQTSDNEQFF
TGTGCCAGCAGCCAGACTAGCGATAATGAGCAGTTTTTT
>TRBD2|TRBV20-1|TRBJ2-5|NA
CSALPGLAGKETQYF
TGCAGTGCTTTACCGGGACTAGCGGGGAAAGAGACCCAGTACTTC
>NA|TRBV7-2|TRBJ2-5|NA
CASSWRDGGGETQYF
TGTGCCAGCAGCTGGAGGGATGGGGGTGGAGAGACCCAGTACTTC
>NA|TRBV19|TRBJ1-2|many
CASSSRTGPNYGYTF
TGTGCCAGTAGTTCGCGGACGGGACCTAACTATGGCTACACCTTC
>NA|TRBV6-5|TRBJ1-2|few
CASSAWGAEDGYTF
TGTGCCAGCAGTGCTTGGGGGGCGGAAGATGGCTACACCTTC
>TRBD1|TRBV20-1|TRBJ2-1|NA
CSASPGTGSSYNEQFF
TGCAGTGCTAGTCCCGGGACAGGGAGCTCCTACAATGAGCAGTTCTTC
>NA|TRBV19|TRBJ1-2|many
CASTLDINYGYTF
TGTGCCAGTACCTTAGACATTAACTATGGCTACACCTTC
>NA|TRBV7-9|TRBJ1-3|NA
CASSLLSANGNTIYF
TGTGCCAGCAGCTTACTCTCTGCGAACGGAAACACCATATATTTT
>TRBD1|TRBV24-1|TRBJ2-7|many
CATSDSRQGVGYEQYF
TGTGCCACCAGTGATTCGCGACAGGGCGTGGGGTACGAGCAGTACTTC
>NA|TRBV20-1|TRBJ2-7|NA
CSARDYFGESSSYEQYF
TGCAGTGCTAGAGATTATTTCGGGGAATCGAGCTCCTACGAGCAGTACTTC
>NA|TRBV5-4|TRBJ2-7|NA
CASSLRQGLTYEQYF
TGTGCCAGCAGCTTGCGGCAGGGACTTACCTACGAGCAGTACTTC
>NA|TRBV7-2|TRBJ2-7|many
CASSPQGFHEQYF
TGTGCCAGCAGCCCTCAGGGCTTTCACGAGCAGTACTTC
>TRBD2|TRBV7-9|TRBJ2-2|few
CASPAAGDTGELFF
TGTGCCAGCCCCGCAGCGGGGGACACCGGGGAGCTGTTTTTT
>NA|TRBV10-2|TRBJ1-1|many
CASSEKWAFF
TGCGCCAGCAGTGAAAAGTGGGCTTTCTTT
>NA|TRBV7-2|TRBJ2-7|NA
CASSLEGDYTYEQYF
TGTGCCAGCAGCTTAGAAGGGGATTACACCTACGAGCAGTACTTC
>NA|TRBV10-1|TRBJ1-1|many
CASSDDKGEFF
TGCGCCAGCAGCGACGACAAGGGTGAATTCTTT
>NA|TRBV6-4|TRBJ1-4|NA
CATIGNRNEKLFF
TGTGCCACCATCGGAAACAGGAATGAAAAACTGTTTTTT
>TRBD2|TRBV6-6|TRBJ2-7|NA
CASSSREGYEQYF
TGTGCCAGCAGTTCCCGGGAGGGCTACGAGCAGTACTTC
>TRBD1|TRBV6-1|TRBJ2-2|NA
CASSLNIDRAGTGELFF
TGTGCCAGCAGCCTTAATATTGACAGGGCTGGCACCGGGGAGCTGTTTTTT
>TRBD1|TRBV7-9|TRBJ1-2|NA
CASSFDRVENYGYTF
TGTGCCAGCAGCTTTGACAGGGTGGAGAACTATGGCTACACCTTC
>NA|TRBV2|TRBJ2-2|few
CASSNSRGPNTGELFF
TGTGCCAGCAGCAACTCTAGGGGCCCGAACACCGGGGAGCTGTTTTTT
>NA|TRBV5-6|TRBJ2-3|NA
CASSPFQRDTQYF
TGTGCCAGCAGCCCTTTTCAGAGAGATACGCAGTATTTT
>NA|TRBV12-3/TRBV12-4|TRBJ1-4|NA
CASSLDRGAVWKLFF
TGTGCCAGCAGTTTAGACAGAGGAGCAGTTTGGAAACTGTTTTTT
>NA|TRBV7-9|TRBJ1-4|many
CASSLSVGHLKLFF
TGTGCCAGCAGCTTAAGTGTAGGGCACCTGAAACTGTTTTTT
>NA|TRBV5-6|TRBJ1-1|NA
CASSLVKATDMNTEAFF
TGTGCCAGCAGCTTGGTCAAGGCGACAGATATGAACACTGAAGCTTTCTTT
>NA|TRBV10-2|TRBJ1-5|once
CAGTKRGSNQPQHF
TGCGCCGGCACTAAACGGGGGTCCAATCAGCCCCAGCATTTT
>TRBD1|TRBV24-1|TRBJ1-5|few
CATSDSGQGWEPQHF
TGTGCCACCAGTGATTCGGGACAGGGGTGGGAGCCCCAGCATTTT
>TRBD1|TRBV25-1|TRBJ1-3|NA
CASSGRTGSSGNTIYF
TGTGCCAGCAGTGGACGGACAGGGAGCTCTGGAAACACCATATATTTT
>NA|TRBV10-2|TRBJ1-2|few
CASSYSLQGNYGYTF
TGTGCCAGCAGTTACTCGCTGCAGGGTAACTATGGCTACACCTTC
>NA|TRBV5-1|TRBJ2-3|NA
CASSLVLGEDTQYF
TGCGCCAGCAGCTTGGTTTTGGGGGAAGATACGCAGTATTTT
>NA|TRBV10-3|TRBJ1-2|NA
CASSYYVGSAAGYTF
TGTGCCAGCAGTTACTACGTGGGGAGCGCAGCGGGCTACACCTTC
>NA|TRBV19|TRBJ2-5|few
CASSGLGGPFMRTQYF
TGTGCCAGCTCGGGCCTTGGGGGTCCCTTCATGAGGACCCAGTACTTC
>TRBD1|TRBV7-2|TRBJ1-1|NA
CASSTRQGIRREAFF
TGTGCCAGCAGCACCCGACAGGGGATAAGGAGAGAAGCTTTCTTT
>TRBD1|TRBV29-1|TRBJ2-7|many
CSVEAQGAPGEQYF
TGCAGCGTTGAGGCCCAGGGGGCGCCCGGGGAGCAGTACTTC
>TRBD1|TRBV29-1|TRBJ2-6|NA
CSVGQGGVLTF
TGCAGCGTCGGACAGGGGGGGGTCCTGACTTTC
>TRBD1|TRBV6-2/TRBV6-3|TRBJ1-5|few
CASSLRDRGEQPQHF
TGTGCCAGCAGCCTCCGGGACAGGGGAGAGCAGCCCCAGCATTTT
>NA|TRBV12-3/TRBV12-4|TRBJ1-2|NA
CASSSRGTNYGYTF
TGTGCCAGCAGTTCTCGGGGGACCAACTATGGCTACACCTTC
>NA|TRBV6-2/TRBV6-3|TRBJ1-5|few
CASRWRGSYSNQPQHF
TGTGCCAGCCGATGGAGGGGAAGTTATAGCAATCAGCCCCAGCATTTT
>NA|TRBV14|TRBJ1-4|few
CASSPAARVFEKLFF
TGTGCCAGCAGCCCCGCGGCCAGGGTGTTTGAAAAACTGTTTTTT
>TRBD1|TRBV10-3|TRBJ1-1|many
CASYRGQGGEAFF
TGTGCCTCGTACCGCGGGCAGGGGGGCGAAGCTTTCTTT